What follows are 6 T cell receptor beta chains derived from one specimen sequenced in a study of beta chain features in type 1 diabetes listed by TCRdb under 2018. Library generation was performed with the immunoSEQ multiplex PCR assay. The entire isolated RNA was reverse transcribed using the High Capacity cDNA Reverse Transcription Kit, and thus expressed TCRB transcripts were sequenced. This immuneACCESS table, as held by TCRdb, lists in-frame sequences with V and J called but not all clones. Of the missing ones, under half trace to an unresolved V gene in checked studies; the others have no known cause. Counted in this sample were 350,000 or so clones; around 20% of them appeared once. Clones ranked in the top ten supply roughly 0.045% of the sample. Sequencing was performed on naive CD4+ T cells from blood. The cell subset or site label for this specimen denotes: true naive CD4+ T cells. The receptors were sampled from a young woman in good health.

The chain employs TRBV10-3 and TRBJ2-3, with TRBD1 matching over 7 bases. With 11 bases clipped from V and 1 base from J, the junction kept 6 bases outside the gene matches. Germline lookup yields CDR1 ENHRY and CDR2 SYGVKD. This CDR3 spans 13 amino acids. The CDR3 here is CASGGQGTDTQYF. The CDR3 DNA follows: TGTGCCTCAGGGGGACAAGGCACAGATACGCAGTATTTT.

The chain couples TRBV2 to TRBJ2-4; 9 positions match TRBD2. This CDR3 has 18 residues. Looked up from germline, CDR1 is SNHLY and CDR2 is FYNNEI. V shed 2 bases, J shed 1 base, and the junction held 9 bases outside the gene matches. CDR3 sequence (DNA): TGTGCCAGCAGTGAAAGGTTTATAGCGGGAGTGGCCAAAAACATTCAGTACTTC. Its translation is CASSERFIAGVAKNIQYF.

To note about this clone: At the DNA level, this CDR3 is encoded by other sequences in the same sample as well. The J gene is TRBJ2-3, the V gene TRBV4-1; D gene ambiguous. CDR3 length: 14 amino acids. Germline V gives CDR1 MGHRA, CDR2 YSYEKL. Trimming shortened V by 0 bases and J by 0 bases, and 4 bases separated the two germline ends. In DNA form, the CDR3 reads TGCGCCAGCAGCCAAGAGGCCAGCACAGATACGCAGTATTTT. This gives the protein CASSQEASTDTQYF.

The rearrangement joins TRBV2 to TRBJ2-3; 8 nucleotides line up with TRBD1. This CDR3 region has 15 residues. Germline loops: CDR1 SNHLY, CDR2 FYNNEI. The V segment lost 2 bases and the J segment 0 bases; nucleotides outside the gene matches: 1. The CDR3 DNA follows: TGTGCCAGCAGTGAAAGGACAGGGAGCACAGATACGCAGTATTTT. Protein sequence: CASSERTGSTDTQYF.

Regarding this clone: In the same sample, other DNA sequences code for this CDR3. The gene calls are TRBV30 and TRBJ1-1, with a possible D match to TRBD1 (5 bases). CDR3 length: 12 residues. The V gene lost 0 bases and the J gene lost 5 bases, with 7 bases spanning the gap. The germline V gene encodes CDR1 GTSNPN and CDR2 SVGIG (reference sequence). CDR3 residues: CAWSVSGTEAFF. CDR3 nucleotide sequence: TGTGCCTGGAGTGTATCAGGGACTGAAGCTTTCTTT.

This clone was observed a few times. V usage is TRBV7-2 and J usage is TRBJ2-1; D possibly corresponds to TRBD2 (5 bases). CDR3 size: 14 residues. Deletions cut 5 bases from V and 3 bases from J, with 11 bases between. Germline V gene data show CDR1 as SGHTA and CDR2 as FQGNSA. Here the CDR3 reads CASSPGIDYNEQFF. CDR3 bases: TGTGCCAGCAGCCCCGGGATAGACTACAATGAGCAGTTCTTC.